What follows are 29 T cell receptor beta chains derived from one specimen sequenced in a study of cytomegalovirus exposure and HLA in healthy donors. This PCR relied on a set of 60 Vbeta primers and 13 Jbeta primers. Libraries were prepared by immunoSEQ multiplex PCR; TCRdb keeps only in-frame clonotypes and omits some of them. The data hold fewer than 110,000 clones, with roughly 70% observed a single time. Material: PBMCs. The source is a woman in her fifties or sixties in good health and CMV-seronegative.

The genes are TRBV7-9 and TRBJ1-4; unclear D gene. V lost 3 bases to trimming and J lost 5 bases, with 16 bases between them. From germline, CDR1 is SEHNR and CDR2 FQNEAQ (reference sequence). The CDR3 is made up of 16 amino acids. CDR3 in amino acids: CASSFPLDGGNEKLFF. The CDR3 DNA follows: TGTGCCAGCAGCTTTCCCTTGGACGGAGGAAATGAAAAACTGTTTTTT.

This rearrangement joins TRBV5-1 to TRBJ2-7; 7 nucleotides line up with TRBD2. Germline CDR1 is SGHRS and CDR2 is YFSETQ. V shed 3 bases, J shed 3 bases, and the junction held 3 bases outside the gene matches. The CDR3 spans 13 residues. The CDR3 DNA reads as TGCGCCAGCAGCTCAGCGGGGAACTACGAGCAGTACTTC. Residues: CASSSAGNYEQYF.

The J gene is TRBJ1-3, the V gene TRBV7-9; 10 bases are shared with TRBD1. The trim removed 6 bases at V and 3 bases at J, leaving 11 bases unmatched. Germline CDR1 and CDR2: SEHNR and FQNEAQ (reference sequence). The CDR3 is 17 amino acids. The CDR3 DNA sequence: TGTGCCAGCAGACAAAAACCGGGACAGGGGTATGGAAACACCATATATTTT. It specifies CASRQKPGQGYGNTIYF. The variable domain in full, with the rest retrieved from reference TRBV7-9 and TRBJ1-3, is DTGVSQNPRHKITKRGQNVTFRCDPISEHNRLYWYRQTLGQGPEFLTYFQNEAQLEKSRLLSDRFSAERPKGSFSTLEIQRTEQGDSAMYLCASRQKPGQGYGNTIYFGEGSWLTVV.

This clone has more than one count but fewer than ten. The CDR3, as DNA: TGTGCCAGCAGCTTAACCGGCCGGGGACAGGGGGACACTGAAGCTTTCTTT. Amino acids: CASSLTGRGQGDTEAFF. The rearrangement links TRBV7-6 to TRBJ1-1; TRBD1 matches 11 bases. The germline V gene encodes CDR1 SGHVS and CDR2 FNYEAQ. V was clipped by 2 bases and J by 3 bases; unmatched bases: 8. The CDR3 runs to 17 residues.

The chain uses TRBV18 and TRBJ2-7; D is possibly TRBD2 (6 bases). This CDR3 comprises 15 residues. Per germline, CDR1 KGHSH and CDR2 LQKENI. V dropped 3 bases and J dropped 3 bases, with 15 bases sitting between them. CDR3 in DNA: TGTGCCAGCTCACCCGGAGGGGTAATCGGCTACGAGCAGTACTTC. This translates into CASSPGGVIGYEQYF. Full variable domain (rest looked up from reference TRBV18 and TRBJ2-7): NAGVMQNPRHLVRRRGQEARLRCSPMKGHSHVYWYRQLPEEGLKFMVYLQKENIIDESGMPKERFSAEFPKEGPSILRIQQVVRGDSAAYFCASSPGGVIGYEQYFGPGTRLTVT.

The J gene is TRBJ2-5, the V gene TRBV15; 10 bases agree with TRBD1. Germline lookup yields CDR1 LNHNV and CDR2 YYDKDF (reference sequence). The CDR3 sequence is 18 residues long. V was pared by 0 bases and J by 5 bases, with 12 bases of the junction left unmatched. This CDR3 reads CATSREWGQGTKLETQYF. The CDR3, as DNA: TGTGCCACCAGCAGAGAGTGGGGACAGGGGACGAAGTTGGAGACCCAGTACTTC.

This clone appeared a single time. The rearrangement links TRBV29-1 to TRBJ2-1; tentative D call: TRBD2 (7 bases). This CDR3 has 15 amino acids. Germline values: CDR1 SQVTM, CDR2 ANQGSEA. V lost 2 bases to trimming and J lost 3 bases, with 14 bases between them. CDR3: CSVELGGGIYNEQFF. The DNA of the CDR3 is TGCAGCGTTGAACTGGGCGGGGGCATCTACAATGAGCAGTTCTTC.

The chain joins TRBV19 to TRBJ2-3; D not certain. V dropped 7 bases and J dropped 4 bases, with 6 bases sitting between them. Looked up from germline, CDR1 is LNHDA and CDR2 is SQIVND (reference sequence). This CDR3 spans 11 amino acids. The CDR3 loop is CASTVADTQYF. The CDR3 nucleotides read TGTGCCAGTACTGTCGCAGATACGCAGTATTTT.

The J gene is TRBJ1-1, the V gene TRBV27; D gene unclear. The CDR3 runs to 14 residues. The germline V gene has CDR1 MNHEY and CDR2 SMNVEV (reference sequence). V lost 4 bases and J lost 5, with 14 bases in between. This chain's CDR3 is CASSSRGGRTEAFF. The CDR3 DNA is TGTGCCAGCAGTTCGCGGGGAGGGAGGACTGAAGCTTTCTTT.

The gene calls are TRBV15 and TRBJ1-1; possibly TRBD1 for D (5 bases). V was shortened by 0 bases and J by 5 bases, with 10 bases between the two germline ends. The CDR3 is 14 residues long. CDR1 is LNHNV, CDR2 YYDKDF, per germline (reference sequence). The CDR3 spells CATSRERGWTEAFF. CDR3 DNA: TGTGCCACCAGCAGAGAGCGGGGGTGGACTGAAGCTTTCTTT.

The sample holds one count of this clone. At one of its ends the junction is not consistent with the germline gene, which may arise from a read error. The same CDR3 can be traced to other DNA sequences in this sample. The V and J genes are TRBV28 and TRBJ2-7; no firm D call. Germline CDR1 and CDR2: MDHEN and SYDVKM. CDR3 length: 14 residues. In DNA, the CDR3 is TGTGCCAGCAGTCCTGAGGAAGACCCCTACGAGCAGTATTTC. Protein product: CASSPEEDPYEQYF.

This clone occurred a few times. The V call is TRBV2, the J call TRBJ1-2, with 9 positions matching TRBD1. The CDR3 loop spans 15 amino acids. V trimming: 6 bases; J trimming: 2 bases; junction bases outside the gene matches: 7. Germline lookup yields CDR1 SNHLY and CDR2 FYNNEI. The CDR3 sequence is CASSVRDRANYGYTF. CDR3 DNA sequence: TGTGCCAGCAGCGTAAGGGACAGGGCGAACTATGGCTACACCTTC. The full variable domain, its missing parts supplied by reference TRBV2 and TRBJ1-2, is EPEVTQTPSHQVTQMGQEVILRCVPISNHLYFYWYRQILGQKVEFLVSFYNNEISEKSEIFDDQFSVERPDGSNFTLKIRSTKLEDSAMYFCASSVRDRANYGYTFGSGTRLTVV.

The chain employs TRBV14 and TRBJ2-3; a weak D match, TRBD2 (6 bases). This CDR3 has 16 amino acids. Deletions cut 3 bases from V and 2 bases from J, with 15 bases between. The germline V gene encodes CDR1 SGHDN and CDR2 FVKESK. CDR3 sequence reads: CASSQRGSGTTDTQYF. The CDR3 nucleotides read TGTGCCAGCAGCCAGAGAGGTAGCGGTACCACAGATACGCAGTATTTT.

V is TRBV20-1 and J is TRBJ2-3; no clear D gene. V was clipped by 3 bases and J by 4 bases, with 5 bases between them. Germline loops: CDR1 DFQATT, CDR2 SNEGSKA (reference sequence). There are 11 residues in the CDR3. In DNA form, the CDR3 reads TGCAGTGCTAGGTCGGCAGATACGCAGTATTTT. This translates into CSARSADTQYF.

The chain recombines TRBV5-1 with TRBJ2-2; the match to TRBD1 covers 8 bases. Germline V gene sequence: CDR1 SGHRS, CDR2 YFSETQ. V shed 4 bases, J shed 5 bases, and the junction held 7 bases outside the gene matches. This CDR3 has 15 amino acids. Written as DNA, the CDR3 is TGCGCCAGCAGCGGCGACAGGGGAGAAACCGGGGAGCTGTTTTTT. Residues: CASSGDRGETGELFF.

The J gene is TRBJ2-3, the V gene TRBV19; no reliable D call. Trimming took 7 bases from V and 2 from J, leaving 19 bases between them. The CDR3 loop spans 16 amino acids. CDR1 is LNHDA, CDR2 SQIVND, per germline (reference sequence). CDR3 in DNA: TGTGCCAGTAAGCCCCTAGAATCAATACACACAGATACGCAGTATTTT. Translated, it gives CASKPLESIHTDTQYF.

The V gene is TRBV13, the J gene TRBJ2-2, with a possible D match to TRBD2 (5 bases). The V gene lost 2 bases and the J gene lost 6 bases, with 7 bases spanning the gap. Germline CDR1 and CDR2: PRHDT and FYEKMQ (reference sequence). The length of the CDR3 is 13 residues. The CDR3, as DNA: TGTGCCAGCAGCTTACGGGGTGCCGGGGAGCTGTTTTTT. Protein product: CASSLRGAGELFF.

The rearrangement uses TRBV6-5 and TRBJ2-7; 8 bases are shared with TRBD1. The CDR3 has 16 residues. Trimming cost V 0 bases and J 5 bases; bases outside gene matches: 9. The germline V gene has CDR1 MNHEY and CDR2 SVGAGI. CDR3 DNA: TGTGCCAGCAGTTACTCGAAGCAGGGGGCGAGACACGAGCAGTACTTC. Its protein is CASSYSKQGARHEQYF.

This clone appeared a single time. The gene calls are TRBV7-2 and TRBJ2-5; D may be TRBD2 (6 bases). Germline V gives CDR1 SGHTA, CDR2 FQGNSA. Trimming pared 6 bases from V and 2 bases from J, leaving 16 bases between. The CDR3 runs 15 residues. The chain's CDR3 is CASRISVAAQETQYF. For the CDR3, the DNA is TGTGCCAGCAGAATATCGGTAGCGGCACAAGAGACCCAGTACTTC.

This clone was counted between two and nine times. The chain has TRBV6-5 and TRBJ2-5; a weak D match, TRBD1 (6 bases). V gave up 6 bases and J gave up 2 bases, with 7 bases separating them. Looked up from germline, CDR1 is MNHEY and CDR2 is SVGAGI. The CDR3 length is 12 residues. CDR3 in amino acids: CASRGQQETQYF. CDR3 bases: TGTGCCAGCAGAGGACAGCAAGAGACCCAGTACTTC.

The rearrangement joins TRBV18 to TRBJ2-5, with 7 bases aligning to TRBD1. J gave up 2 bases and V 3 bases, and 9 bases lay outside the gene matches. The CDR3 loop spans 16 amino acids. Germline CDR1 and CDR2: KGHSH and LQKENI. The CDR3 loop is CASSPRQGVGQETQYF. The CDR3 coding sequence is TGTGCCAGCTCACCGCGGCAGGGGGTTGGGCAAGAGACCCAGTACTTC.

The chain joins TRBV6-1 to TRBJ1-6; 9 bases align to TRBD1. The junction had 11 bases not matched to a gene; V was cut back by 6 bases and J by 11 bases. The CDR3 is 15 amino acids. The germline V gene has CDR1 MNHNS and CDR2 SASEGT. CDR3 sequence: CASSLYRDRDPPLHF. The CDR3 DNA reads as TGTGCCAGCAGCCTATACCGGGACAGGGATCCACCCCTCCACTTT.

CDR3 nucleotide sequence: TGTGCCAGCAGCTCCGTTTCGGACAGGGCCAAAAACATTCAGTACTTC. This encodes CASSSVSDRAKNIQYF. V is TRBV5-4 and J is TRBJ2-4, with TRBD1 matching 7 bases. This CDR3 region has 16 residues. With V trimmed by 3 bases and J by 1 base, 7 bases remained unmatched. Germline V gene data show CDR1 as SGHNT and CDR2 as YYREEE (reference sequence).

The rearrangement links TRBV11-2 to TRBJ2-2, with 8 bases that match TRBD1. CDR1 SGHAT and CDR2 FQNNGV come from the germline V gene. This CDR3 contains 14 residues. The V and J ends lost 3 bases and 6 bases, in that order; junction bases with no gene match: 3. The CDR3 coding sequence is TGTGCCAGCAGCTTCCGACAGGGGTCCGGGGAGCTGTTTTTT. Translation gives CASSFRQGSGELFF. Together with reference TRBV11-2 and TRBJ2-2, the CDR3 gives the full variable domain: EAGVAQSPRYKIIEKRQSVAFWCNPISGHATLYWYQQILGQGPKLLIQFQNNGVVDDSQLPKDRFSAERLKGVDSTLKIQPAKLEDSAVYLCASSFRQGSGELFFGEGSRLTVL.

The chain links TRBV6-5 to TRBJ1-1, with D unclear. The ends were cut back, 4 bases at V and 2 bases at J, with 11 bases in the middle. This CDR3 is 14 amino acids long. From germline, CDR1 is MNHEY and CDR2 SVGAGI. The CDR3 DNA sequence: TGTGCCAGCAGTTGGACTGGGCCAAACACTGAAGCTTTCTTT. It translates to CASSWTGPNTEAFF.

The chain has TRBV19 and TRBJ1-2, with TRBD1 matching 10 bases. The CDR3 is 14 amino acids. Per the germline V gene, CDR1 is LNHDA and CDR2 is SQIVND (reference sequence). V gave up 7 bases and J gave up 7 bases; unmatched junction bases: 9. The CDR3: CASIQDRGKGGYTF. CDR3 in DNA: TGTGCCAGTATCCAGGACAGGGGGAAAGGTGGCTACACCTTC.

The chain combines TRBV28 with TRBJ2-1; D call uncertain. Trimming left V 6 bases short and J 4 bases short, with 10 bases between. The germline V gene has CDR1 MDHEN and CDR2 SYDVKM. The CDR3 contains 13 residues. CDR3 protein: CASRRALYNEQFF. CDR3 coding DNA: TGTGCCAGCAGGCGAGCCCTATACAATGAGCAGTTCTTC.

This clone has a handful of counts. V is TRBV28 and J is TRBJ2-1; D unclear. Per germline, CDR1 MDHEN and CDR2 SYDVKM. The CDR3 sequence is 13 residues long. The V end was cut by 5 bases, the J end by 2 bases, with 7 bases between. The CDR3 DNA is TGTGCCAGCAGTCGGCAGGCCTACAATGAGCAGTTCTTC. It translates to CASSRQAYNEQFF.

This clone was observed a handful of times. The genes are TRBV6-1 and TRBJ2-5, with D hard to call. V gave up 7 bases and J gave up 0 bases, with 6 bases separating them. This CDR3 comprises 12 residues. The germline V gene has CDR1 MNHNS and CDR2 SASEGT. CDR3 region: CASTIYQETQYF. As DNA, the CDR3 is TGTGCCAGCACTATCTACCAAGAGACCCAGTACTTC.